Sequencing of this T cell receptor (beta chain) was carried out in a study of graft-versus-host responses after intestinal transplantation. In the study overall: Multivisceral, liver-intestinal, or isolated intestinal transplants were given to recipients. Study outcomes and limitations: Allografts carried high graft-versus-host to host-versus-graft clonal ratios in patients having graft-donor T cell macrochimerism.

V shed 2 bases and J 1 base; nucleotides not matched to a gene: 8. The CDR3 loop spans 18 amino acids. Germline CDR1 reads SGHVS; CDR2 reads FQNEAQ. Within the sample, this clone is medium-sized (0.01 to 0.1%). Clones were read by immunoSEQ multiplex PCR, and TCRdb kept only the in-frame ones, dropping some. The sample has some 14,000 clones; about 27% are singletons. Plates contained around 200,000 CFSE-labeled responder cells and around 200,000 irradiated, violet-dye-labeled stimulator cells. The authors sorted proliferating CFSE-low CD3+CD4+ and CD3+CD8+ responders after the reaction. The sequencing here drew on alloreactive CD4+ T cells from a mixed lymphocyte reaction culture, taken before intestinal transplant. The subset: CFSE-low proliferating T cells sorted from approximately six-day pre-transplant mixed lymphocyte reaction (GvH or HvG direction). The rearrangement links TRBV7-8 to TRBJ2-4, with 10 bases identical to TRBD2. The clonotype originates from a human patient who received an intestinal transplant. The CDR3 loop reads CASSLRIAGGGAKNIQYF. The CDR3 bases are TGTGCCAGCAGCTTACGGATAGCGGGAGGAGGGGCCAAAAACATTCAGTACTTC.